Only one count was recorded for the clone carrying this T cell receptor beta chain. Original methodology: Estimation of nucleated cell counts was performed using reference gene primer amplification. Libraries were prepared by immunoSEQ multiplex PCR; TCRdb keeps only in-frame clonotypes and omits some of them. Clone size and the V and J calls come from that table; the DNA yielded D and trimming. The data show about 170,000 clones, with 85% seen just once and 6.5% to 9% held by the top ten. The sample comes from a study of blood T cell repertoires in COVID-19. Overall study: COVID-19 samples from acute and convalescent phases originated in the United States, Italy and Spain.

Between the trimmed V and J ends, which lost 4 bases and 0 bases, there was a span of 9 bases. The CDR3 is 14 amino acids. From germline, CDR1 is SGHDN and CDR2 FVKESK. While infection was still active, Seattle patients were enrolled and then followed longitudinally. Sequenced: peripheral blood. This clonotype originated in a woman older than 75 with COVID-19, enrolled during active disease. This chain links TRBV14 with TRBJ1-1; no clear D gene. Here the CDR3 reads CASSPPGLNTEAFF. CDR3 sequence (DNA): TGTGCCAGCAGCCCCCCAGGCCTGAACACTGAAGCTTTCTTT.